This T cell receptor (beta chain) was identified during a study of early T cells in non-severe SARS-CoV-2 infection. For the study at large: Chains stayed unpaired after sequencing of bulk RNA from unsorted whole blood. Findings of the study overall: CD4 and private specificities were missed by VDJdb matching, which favored anti-spike CD8 responses.

Of note for this clonotype: What it binds is not known.

Unique molecular identifiers tagged individual cDNA molecules. Using its own MiXCR run on the 5' RACE reads, TCRdb lists one record per CDR3 protein. The sample consists of tens of thousands of distinct CDR3 sequences, about 12% of them appearing once. This TCR was recovered from an adult who was a healthcare worker with PCR-confirmed SARS-CoV-2 infection or an uninfected control (not recorded which). Material: whole blood, obtained at baseline.

CDR3 sequence: CASSLAATGNEQYF. CDR3 nucleotides: TGTGCCAGCAGCTTAGCGGCAACAGGGAACGAGCAGTACTTC. The chain recombines TRBV7-6 with TRBJ2-7, with D perhaps TRBD1 (6 bases). This CDR3 comprises 14 residues. Trimming removed 0 bases at V and 5 bases at J, with 11 bases between. Germline V gene lookup returns CDR1 SGHVS and CDR2 FNYEAQ.